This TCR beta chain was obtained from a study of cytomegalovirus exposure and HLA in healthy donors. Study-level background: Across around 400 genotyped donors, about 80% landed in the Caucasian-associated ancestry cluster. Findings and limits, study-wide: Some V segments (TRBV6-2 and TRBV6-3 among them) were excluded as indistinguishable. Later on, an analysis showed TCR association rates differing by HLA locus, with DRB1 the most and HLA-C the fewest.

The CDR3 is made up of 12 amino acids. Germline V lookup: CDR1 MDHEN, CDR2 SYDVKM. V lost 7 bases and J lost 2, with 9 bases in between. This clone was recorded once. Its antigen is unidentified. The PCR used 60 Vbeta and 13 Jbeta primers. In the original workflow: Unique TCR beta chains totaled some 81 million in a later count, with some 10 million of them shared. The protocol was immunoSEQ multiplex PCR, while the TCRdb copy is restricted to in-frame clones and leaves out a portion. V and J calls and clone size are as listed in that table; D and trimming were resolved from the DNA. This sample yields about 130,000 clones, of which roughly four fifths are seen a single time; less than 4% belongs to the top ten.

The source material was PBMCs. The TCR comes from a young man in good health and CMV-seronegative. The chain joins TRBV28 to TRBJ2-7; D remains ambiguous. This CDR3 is CASTPHTYEQYF. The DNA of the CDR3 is TGTGCCAGCACCCCTCACACCTACGAGCAGTACTTC.